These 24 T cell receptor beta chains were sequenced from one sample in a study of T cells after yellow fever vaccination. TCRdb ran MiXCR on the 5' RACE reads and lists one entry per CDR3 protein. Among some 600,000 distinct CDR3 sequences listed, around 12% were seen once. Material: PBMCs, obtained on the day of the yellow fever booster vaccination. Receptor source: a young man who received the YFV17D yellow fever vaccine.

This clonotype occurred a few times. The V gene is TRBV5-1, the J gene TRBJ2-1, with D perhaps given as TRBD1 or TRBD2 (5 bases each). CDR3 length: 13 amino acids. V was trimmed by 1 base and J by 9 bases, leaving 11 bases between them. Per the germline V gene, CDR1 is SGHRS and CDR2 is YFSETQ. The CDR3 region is CASSLQDGGEQFF. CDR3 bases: TGCGCCAGCAGCTTGCAGGATGGGGGTGAGCAGTTCTTC.

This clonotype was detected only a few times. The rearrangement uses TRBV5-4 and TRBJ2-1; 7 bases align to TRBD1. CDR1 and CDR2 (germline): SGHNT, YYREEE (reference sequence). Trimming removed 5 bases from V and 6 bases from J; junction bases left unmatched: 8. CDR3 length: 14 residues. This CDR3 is CASSSQGTANEQFF. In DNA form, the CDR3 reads TGTGCCAGCAGTTCTCAGGGGACAGCCAATGAGCAGTTCTTC. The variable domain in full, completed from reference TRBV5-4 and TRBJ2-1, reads ETGVTQSPTHLIKTRGQQVTLRCSSQSGHNTVSWYQQALGQGPQFIFQYYREEENGRGNFPPRFSGLQFPNYSSELNVNALELDDSALYLCASSSQGTANEQFFGPGTRLTVL.

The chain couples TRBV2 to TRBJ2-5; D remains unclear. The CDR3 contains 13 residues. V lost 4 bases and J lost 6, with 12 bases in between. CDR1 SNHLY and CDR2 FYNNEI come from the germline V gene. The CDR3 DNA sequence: TGTGCCAGCAGTGGGACCCCCCCCCAGACCCAGTACTTC. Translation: CASSGTPPQTQYF.

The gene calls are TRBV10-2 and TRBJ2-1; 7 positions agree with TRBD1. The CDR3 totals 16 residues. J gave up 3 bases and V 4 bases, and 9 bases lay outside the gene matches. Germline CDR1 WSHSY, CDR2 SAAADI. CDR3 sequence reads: CASSVLRQGVYNEQFF. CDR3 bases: TGCGCCAGCAGTGTCCTTAGACAGGGAGTCTACAATGAGCAGTTCTTC.

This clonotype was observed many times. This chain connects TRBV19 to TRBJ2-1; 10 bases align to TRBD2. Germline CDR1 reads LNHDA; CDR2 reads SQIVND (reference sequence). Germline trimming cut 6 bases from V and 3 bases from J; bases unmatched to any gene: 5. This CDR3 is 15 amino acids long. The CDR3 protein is CASRPSGRVYNEQFF. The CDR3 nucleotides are TGTGCCAGTAGACCCAGCGGGAGGGTCTACAATGAGCAGTTCTTC.

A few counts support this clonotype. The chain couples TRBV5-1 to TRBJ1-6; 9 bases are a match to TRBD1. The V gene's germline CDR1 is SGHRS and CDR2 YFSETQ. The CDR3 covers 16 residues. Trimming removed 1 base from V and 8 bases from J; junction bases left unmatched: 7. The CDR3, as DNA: TGCGCCAGCAGCTTGCCCGGGACAGGGCTCGATTCACCCCTCCACTTT. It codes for CASSLPGTGLDSPLHF.

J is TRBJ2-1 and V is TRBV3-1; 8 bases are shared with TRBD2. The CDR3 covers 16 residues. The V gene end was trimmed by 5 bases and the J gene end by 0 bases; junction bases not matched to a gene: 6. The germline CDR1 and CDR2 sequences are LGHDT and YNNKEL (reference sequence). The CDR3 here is CASSRTSLSSYNEQFF. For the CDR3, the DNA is TGTGCCAGCAGCAGGACTAGCTTAAGCTCCTACAATGAGCAGTTCTTC.

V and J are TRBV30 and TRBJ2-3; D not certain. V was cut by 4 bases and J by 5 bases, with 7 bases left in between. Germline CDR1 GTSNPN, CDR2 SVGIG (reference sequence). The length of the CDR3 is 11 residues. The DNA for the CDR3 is TGTGCCTGGATTAGTCGAGATACGCAGTATTTT. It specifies CAWISRDTQYF.

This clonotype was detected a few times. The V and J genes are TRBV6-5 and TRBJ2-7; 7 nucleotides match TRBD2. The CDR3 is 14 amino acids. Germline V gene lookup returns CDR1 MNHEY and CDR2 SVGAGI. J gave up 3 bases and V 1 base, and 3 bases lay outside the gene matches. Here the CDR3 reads CASSYLRGNYEQYF. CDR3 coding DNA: TGTGCCAGCAGTTACTTGCGGGGGAACTACGAGCAGTACTTC.

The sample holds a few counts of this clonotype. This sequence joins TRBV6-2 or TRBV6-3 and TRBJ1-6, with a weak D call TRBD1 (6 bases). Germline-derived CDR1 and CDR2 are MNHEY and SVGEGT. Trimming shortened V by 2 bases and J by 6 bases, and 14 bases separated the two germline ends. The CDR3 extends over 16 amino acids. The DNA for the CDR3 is TGTGCCAGCAGTTACGGTCTGGACAGCGTTAATTCACCCCTCCACTTT. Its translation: CASSYGLDSVNSPLHF.

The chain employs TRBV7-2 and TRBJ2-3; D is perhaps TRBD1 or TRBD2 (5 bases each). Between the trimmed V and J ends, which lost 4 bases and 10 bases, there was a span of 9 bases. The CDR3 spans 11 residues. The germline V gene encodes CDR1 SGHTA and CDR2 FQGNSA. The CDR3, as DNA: TGTGCCAGCAGCTCATGGGACGCGCAGTATTTT. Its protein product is CASSSWDAQYF.

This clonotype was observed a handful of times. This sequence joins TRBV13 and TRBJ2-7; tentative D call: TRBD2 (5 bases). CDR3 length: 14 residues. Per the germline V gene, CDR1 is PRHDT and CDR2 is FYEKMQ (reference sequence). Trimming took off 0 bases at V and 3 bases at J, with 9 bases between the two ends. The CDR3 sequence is CASSLGDGVYEQYF. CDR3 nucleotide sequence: TGTGCCAGCAGCTTAGGGGACGGGGTCTACGAGCAGTACTTC.

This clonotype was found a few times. CDR3 in amino acids: CASSQSPGDPRGSTDTQYF. CDR3 nucleotides: TGCGCCAGCAGCCAATCCCCGGGGGACCCACGCGGAAGCACAGATACGCAGTATTTT. The rearrangement uses TRBV4-1 and TRBJ2-3, with a possible D match to TRBD2 (6 bases). This CDR3 has 19 residues. In germline, CDR1 is MGHRA, CDR2 YSYEKL. Trimming took 2 bases from V and 0 from J, leaving 21 bases between them.

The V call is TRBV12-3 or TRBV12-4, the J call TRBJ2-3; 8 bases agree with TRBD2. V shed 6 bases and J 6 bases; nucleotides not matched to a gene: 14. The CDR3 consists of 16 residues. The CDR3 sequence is CASRMGLGGIEDTQYF. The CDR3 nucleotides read TGTGCCAGCAGAATGGGACTAGGGGGTATAGAGGATACGCAGTATTTT.

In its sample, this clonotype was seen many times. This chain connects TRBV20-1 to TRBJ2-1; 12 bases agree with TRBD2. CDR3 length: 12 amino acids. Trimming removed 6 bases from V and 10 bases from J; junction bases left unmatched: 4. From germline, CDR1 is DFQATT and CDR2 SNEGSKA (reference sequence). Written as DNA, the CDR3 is TGCAGTGCAAGGACTAGCGGGATAGAGCAGTTCTTC. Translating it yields CSARTSGIEQFF.

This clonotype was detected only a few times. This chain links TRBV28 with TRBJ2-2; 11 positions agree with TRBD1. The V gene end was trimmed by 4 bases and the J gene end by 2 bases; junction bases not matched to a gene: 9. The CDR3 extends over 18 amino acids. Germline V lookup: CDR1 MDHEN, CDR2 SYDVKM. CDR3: CASSSLVGQGVNTGELFF. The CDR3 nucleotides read TGTGCCAGCAGTTCCCTGGTGGGACAGGGGGTTAACACCGGGGAGCTGTTTTTT.

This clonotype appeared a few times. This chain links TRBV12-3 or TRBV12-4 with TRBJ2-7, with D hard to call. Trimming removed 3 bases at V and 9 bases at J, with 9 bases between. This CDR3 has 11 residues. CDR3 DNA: TGTGCCAGCAGTTTGGGGTCCGCGCAGTACTTC. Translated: CASSLGSAQYF.

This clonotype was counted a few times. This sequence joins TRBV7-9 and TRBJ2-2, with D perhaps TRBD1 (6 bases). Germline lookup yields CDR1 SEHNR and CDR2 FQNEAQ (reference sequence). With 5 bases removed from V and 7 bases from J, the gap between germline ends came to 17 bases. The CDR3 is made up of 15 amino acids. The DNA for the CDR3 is TGTGCCAGCAGCACAGGGCAGGGTCGGGGCGGGGAGCTGTTTTTT. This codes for CASSTGQGRGGELFF.

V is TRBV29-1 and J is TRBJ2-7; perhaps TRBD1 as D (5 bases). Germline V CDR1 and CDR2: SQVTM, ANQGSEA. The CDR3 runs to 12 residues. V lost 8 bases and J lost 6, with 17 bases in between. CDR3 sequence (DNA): TGCAGCATTCGACAGAGCGACGGCGAGCAGTACTTC. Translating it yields CSIRQSDGEQYF.

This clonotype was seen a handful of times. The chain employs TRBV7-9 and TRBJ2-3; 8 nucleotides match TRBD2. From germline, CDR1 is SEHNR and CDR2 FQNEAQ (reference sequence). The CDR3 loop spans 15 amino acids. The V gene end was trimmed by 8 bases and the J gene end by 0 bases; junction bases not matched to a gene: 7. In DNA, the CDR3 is TGTGCCAGCCTGACGACGGGAGGGAGCACAGATACGCAGTATTTT. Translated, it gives CASLTTGGSTDTQYF.

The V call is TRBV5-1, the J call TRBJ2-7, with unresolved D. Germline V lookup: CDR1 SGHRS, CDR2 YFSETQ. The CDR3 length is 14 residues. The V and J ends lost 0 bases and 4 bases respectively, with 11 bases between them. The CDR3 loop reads CASSLDNLPYEQYF. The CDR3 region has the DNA TGCGCCAGCAGCTTGGATAACCTGCCGTACGAGCAGTACTTC.

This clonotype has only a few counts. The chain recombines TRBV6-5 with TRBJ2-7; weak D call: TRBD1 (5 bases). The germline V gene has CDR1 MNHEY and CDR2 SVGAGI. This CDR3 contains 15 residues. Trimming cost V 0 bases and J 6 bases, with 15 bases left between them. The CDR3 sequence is CASSYSTGPVLEQYF. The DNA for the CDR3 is TGTGCCAGCAGTTACTCAACAGGACCCGTCCTCGAGCAGTACTTC.

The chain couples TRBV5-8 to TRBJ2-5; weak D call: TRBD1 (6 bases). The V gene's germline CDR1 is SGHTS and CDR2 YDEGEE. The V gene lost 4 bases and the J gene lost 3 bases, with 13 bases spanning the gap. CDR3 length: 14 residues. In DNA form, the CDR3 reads TGTGCCAGCAGCATCCGGGACACAGAAGAGACCCAGTACTTC. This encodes CASSIRDTEETQYF.

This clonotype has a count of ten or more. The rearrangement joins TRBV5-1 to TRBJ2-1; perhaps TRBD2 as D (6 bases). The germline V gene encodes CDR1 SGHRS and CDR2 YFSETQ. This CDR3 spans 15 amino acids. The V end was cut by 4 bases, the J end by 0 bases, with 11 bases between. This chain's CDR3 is CASSLSGPSYNEQFF. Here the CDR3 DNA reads TGCGCCAGCAGCCTGAGCGGGCCCTCCTACAATGAGCAGTTCTTC.